Each of the 8 T cell receptor beta chains below was sequenced from the same sample in a study of CD8 T cells in ankylosing spondylitis. TCRdb re-called the 5' RACE reads through MiXCR, storing one row per CDR3 protein. Of under 35,000 distinct CDR3 sequences listed, 7.2% are singletons. What was sequenced was blood, either unsorted or a sorted T cell fraction (not recorded which). The receptors derive from a male donor with ankylosing spondylitis or in good health (not recorded which).

There are many counts of this clonotype. The gene calls are TRBV14 and TRBJ2-1; no clear D. V lost 3 bases to trimming and J lost 0 bases, with 12 bases between them. Germline V CDR1 and CDR2: SGHDN, FVKESK. This CDR3 region has 16 residues. The CDR3 protein is CASSHWFTSSYNEQFF. CDR3 in DNA: TGTGCCAGCAGCCATTGGTTCACAAGCTCCTACAATGAGCAGTTCTTC.

This clonotype was observed many times. J is TRBJ2-2 and V is TRBV5-1; 14 bases line up with TRBD2. V was clipped by 3 bases and J by 3 bases; unmatched bases: 4. The CDR3 extends over 17 amino acids. Germline V CDR1 and CDR2: SGHRS, YFSETQ. The CDR3 bases are TGCGCCAGCAGCTCGGGACTAGCGGGAGTCGACACCGGGGAGCTGTTTTTT. Residues: CASSSGLAGVDTGELFF. The variable domain in full, completed from reference TRBV5-1 and TRBJ2-2, reads KAGVTQTPRYLIKTRGQQVTLSCSPISGHRSVSWYQQTPGQGLQFLFEYFSETQRNKGNFPGRFSGRQFSNSRSEMNVSTLELGDSALYLCASSSGLAGVDTGELFFGEGSRLTVL.

This clonotype has a count of ten or more. The chain links TRBV5-5 to TRBJ1-2, with a possible D match to TRBD1 (6 bases). V dropped 4 bases and J dropped 4 bases, with 17 bases sitting between them. This CDR3 is 15 amino acids long. The germline V gene has CDR1 SGHKS and CDR2 YYEKEE (reference sequence). For the CDR3, the DNA is TGTGCCAGCAGCCCAGGAGTGGGGGCGGGCTATGGCTACACCTTC. It codes for CASSPGVGAGYGYTF.

In its sample, this clonotype was seen many times. The chain couples TRBV2 to TRBJ2-7; D remains ambiguous. V was shortened by 1 base and J by 3 bases, with 1 base between the two germline ends. CDR3 size: 11 residues. CDR1 is SNHLY, CDR2 FYNNEI, per germline. CDR3 DNA sequence: TGTGCCAGCAGTGAAGTCTACGAGCAGTACTTC. Encoded protein: CASSEVYEQYF.

This clonotype was seen repeatedly, ten times or more. V usage is TRBV10-1 and J usage is TRBJ2-1; D uncertain. Trimming left V 8 bases short and J 3 bases short, with 17 bases between. The CDR3 has 15 amino acids. Germline V gene sequence: CDR1 WNHNN, CDR2 SYGVQD (reference sequence). The CDR3 DNA reads TGCGCCAGCTCCCGAACCGGGTCCTACTACAATGAGCAGTTCTTC. Protein sequence: CASSRTGSYYNEQFF.

This clonotype has ten or more counts. The V gene is TRBV7-3, the J gene TRBJ2-2; D is unresolved. CDR3 size: 13 residues. In germline, CDR1 is SGHTA, CDR2 FQGTGA. The V end lost 4 bases, the J end lost 6 bases, and 9 bases lay between the germline ends. The CDR3: CASSWVVAGELFF. The CDR3 nucleotides read TGTGCCAGCAGCTGGGTGGTCGCCGGGGAGCTGTTTTTT.

This clonotype was seen many times. The chain couples TRBV11-1 to TRBJ2-2; 11 nucleotides line up with TRBD2. CDR1 and CDR2 (germline): SGHAT, FQDESV (reference sequence). CDR3 length equals 15 residues. J gave up 7 bases and V 3 bases, and 4 bases lay outside the gene matches. CDR3 bases: TGTGCCAGCAGCTTGCAGCTAGCGGGAGGCGGGGAGCTGTTTTTT. This sequence encodes CASSLQLAGGGELFF.

Ten or more counts support this clonotype. The gene calls are TRBV5-1 and TRBJ2-3, with D perhaps matching TRBD1 or TRBD2 (5 bases each). V was cut by 0 bases and J by 1 base, with 9 bases left in between. The CDR3 runs to 15 residues. Germline V gene lookup returns CDR1 SGHRS and CDR2 YFSETQ. The DNA of the CDR3 is TGCGCCAGCAGCTTGGCGCTGGGGGGCACAGATACGCAGTATTTT. Amino acids: CASSLALGGTDTQYF.